Presented here are 9 T cell receptor beta chains from one specimen sequenced in a study of blood T cell repertoires in COVID-19 (dated by TCRdb to between 2020 and 2021). The library relied on the immunoSEQ multiplex PCR assay. Not all clones reach the TCRdb copy of this immuneACCESS table, which keeps in-frame sequences only. Checked studies attribute under half of the gap to unresolved V genes and leave the rest unexplained. Across this sample there are 100,000 to 150,000 clones, with approximately 85% seen only once. More than 6.5% of the sample is taken by the ten largest. The sequenced material came from peripheral blood. These receptors all come from an older man with active or convalescent COVID-19.

This clone has just one count. V is TRBV5-4 and J is TRBJ2-3; TRBD2 matches at 10 bases. The V gene end was trimmed by 4 bases and the J gene end by 3 bases; junction bases not matched to a gene: 8. CDR1 is SGHNT and CDR2 is YYREEE in the germline V gene (reference sequence). The CDR3 length is 16 residues. CDR3 region: CASSGRIAGGTDTQYF. The CDR3 nucleotides read TGTGCCAGCAGCGGGCGAATAGCGGGAGGAACAGATACGCAGTATTTT.

The rearrangement links TRBV10-3 to TRBJ2-1, with 7 bases aligning to TRBD2. The CDR3 covers 14 residues. Germline V lookup: CDR1 ENHRY, CDR2 SYGVKD. Trimming at V came to 6 bases and at J to 4 bases, leaving 6 bases not matched to a gene. CDR3 in DNA: TGTGCCATCAGGGCTGCTAGCGGATACAATGAGCAGTTCTTC. Translating gives CAIRAASGYNEQFF.

The chain uses TRBV3-1 (or the pseudogene TRBV3-2) and TRBJ1-2; D may be TRBD1 (5 bases). V lost 1 base and J 2 bases, leaving 17 bases between the germline ends. The V gene's germline CDR1 is LGHDT and CDR2 YNNKEL (reference sequence). CDR3 length: 17 amino acids. Here the CDR3 DNA reads TGTGCCAGCAGCCAAGCAAGTCTCTCGACAGCAAACTATGGCTACACCTTC. Protein sequence: CASSQASLSTANYGYTF.

The V call is TRBV7-6, the J call TRBJ2-7, with 14 positions matching TRBD2. The CDR3 sequence is 18 residues long. Trimming at V came to 5 bases and at J to 4 bases, leaving 13 bases not matched to a gene. Germline V lookup: CDR1 SGHVS, CDR2 FNYEAQ. As DNA, the CDR3 is TGTGCCAGCAGCCGAACGGTGGGGGGACTAGCGGGAGAGTACGAGCAGTACTTC. Protein product: CASSRTVGGLAGEYEQYF. The variable domain in full, with the rest retrieved from reference TRBV7-6 and TRBJ2-7, is GAGVSQSPRYKVTKRGQDVALRCDPISGHVSLYWYRQALGQGPEFLTYFNYEAQQDKSGLPNDRFSAERPEGSISTLTIQRTEQRDSAMYRCASSRTVGGLAGEYEQYFGPGTRLTVT.

The rearrangement links TRBV18 to TRBJ1-1; no firm D call. This CDR3 is 13 amino acids long. The germline gives CDR1 KGHSH, CDR2 LQKENI. Deletions cut 4 bases from V and 5 bases from J, with 11 bases between. The DNA of the CDR3 is TGTGCCAGCTCACGCGAATCGAGAACTGAAGCTTTCTTT. Protein: CASSRESRTEAFF.

V is TRBV19 and J is TRBJ2-1, with a possible D match to TRBD2 (6 bases). This CDR3 has 11 residues. The germline gives CDR1 LNHDA, CDR2 SQIVND (reference sequence). Trimming stripped 9 bases from V and 10 bases from J, with 13 bases between. The CDR3 loop is CARPRRDEQFF. The CDR3 nucleotides are TGTGCCAGGCCTAGGAGGGACGAGCAGTTCTTC.

V usage is TRBV5-4 and J usage is TRBJ2-2; 7 bases align to TRBD1. Germline loops: CDR1 SGHNT, CDR2 YYREEE (reference sequence). Trimming removed 4 bases from V and 5 bases from J; junction bases left unmatched: 8. The CDR3 covers 15 residues. CDR3 sequence: CASSPLQQGTGELFF. In DNA, the CDR3 is TGTGCCAGCAGCCCACTACAACAGGGGACCGGGGAGCTGTTTTTT. The whole variable domain, filled in from reference TRBV5-4 and TRBJ2-2, reads ETGVTQSPTHLIKTRGQQVTLRCSSQSGHNTVSWYQQALGQGPQFIFQYYREEENGRGNFPPRFSGLQFPNYSSELNVNALELDDSALYLCASSPLQQGTGELFFGEGSRLTVL.

The V call is TRBV9, the J call TRBJ2-1; 10 nucleotides align to TRBD2. CDR1 and CDR2 (germline): SGDLS, YYNGEE. This CDR3 spans 16 amino acids. V gave up 0 bases and J gave up 7 bases; unmatched junction bases: 7. The CDR3 DNA reads TGTGCCAGCAGCGTAGTCCTAGCGGGAGTTAGTAATGAGCAGTTCTTC. This sequence encodes CASSVVLAGVSNEQFF.

The chain has TRBV3-1 (or the pseudogene TRBV3-2) and TRBJ2-5; TRBD2 aligns across 12 bases. The trim removed 5 bases at V and 3 bases at J, leaving 7 bases unmatched. Per the germline V gene, CDR1 is LGHDT and CDR2 is YNNKEL (reference sequence). This CDR3 spans 16 amino acids. The CDR3 reads CASSDPSGGAKETQYF. As DNA, the CDR3 is TGTGCCAGCAGCGATCCTAGCGGGGGGGCCAAAGAGACCCAGTACTTC.